This T cell receptor (beta chain) was identified during a study of blood T cell repertoires in COVID-19 (dated by TCRdb to the early 2020s). Study-wide context: Samples from collaborators originated in the United States, Italy and Spain and spanned both the acute and convalescent phases of COVID-19. The prospective study material was composed of cDNA or gDNA derived from T cells, B-cell-depleted T cells, or PBMCs. Subjects who had been exposed to COVID-19, were actively infected with it, or had recovered from it provided the deeply sampled blood TCRbeta repertoires that made up the dataset. The repertoires were made available in a free public database intended to serve as a resource for research on the immune response to SARS-CoV-2. Samples were obtained from the ongoing ImmuneRACE study (first 160 participants) and from 1,000 to 1,500 subjects provided by 6 global collaborators. Sample metadata almost always included a de-identified subject ID, COVID-19 status, age in years and sex. Where available, HLA class I and class II types were taken from metadata supplied by the sample provider and were not determined by assay-based typing.

TCRbeta CDR3 regions were amplified from genomic DNA using the immunoSEQ Assay, a bias-controlled multiplex PCR. As for the authors' bioinformatics: Nucleated cell counts per sample were estimated from amplification of reference gene primers within the assay. To quantify the absolute abundance of each unique TCRbeta CDR3 rearrangement, sequence reads were collapsed and filtered. For each sample, productive Simpson clonality was calculated as the square root of Simpson's diversity index over productive rearrangements. TCRdb took over this immuneACCESS table, retaining in-frame rearrangements with V and J assigned. Such tables are incomplete; in checked studies, under half of the missing clones stem from an unresolved V gene, and the remainder is unexplained. D and trimming were read from the DNA, whereas the V and J calls and clone size are those reported in that table. Present in this sample are over 100,000 clones, about nine tenths of which were seen just once. Together, the top ten hold 3.5% to 4.5% of the sample.

Inclusive of the bounding cysteine and phenylalanine, the CDR3 is 16 residues long. Kept here is only the CDR3 DNA, which spans 48 bases and is read in frame from base 1. The germline ends are 18 bases apart after V is trimmed by 8 bases and J by 0 bases. Sequences SGHDN (CDR1) and FVKESK (CDR2) are obtained from the germline V gene. For this clone: The antigen it binds to is not known. Base-call qualities are not available, and no considerably larger clone is one nucleotide away.

The investigation overall reported the following: The amount of clinical and demographic metadata varied by source and participant and was provided uncurated.

The collaborating institutions used their own protocols to collect whole blood in K2EDTA tubes. For TCRbeta analysis, collaborators shipped samples as frozen whole blood, isolated PBMCs, or DNA extracted from either of those sample types. The receptor comes from a man aged 40-55 years with acute or convalescent COVID-19. Source material: peripheral blood. The V gene is TRBV14 and the J gene is TRBJ2-3; no D segment can be confidently identified. The nucleotide sequence reads TGTGCCAGCTCCTCTTCATGGCTTGCTAGCACAGATACGCAGTATTTT. Its protein product is CASSSSWLASTDTQYF.